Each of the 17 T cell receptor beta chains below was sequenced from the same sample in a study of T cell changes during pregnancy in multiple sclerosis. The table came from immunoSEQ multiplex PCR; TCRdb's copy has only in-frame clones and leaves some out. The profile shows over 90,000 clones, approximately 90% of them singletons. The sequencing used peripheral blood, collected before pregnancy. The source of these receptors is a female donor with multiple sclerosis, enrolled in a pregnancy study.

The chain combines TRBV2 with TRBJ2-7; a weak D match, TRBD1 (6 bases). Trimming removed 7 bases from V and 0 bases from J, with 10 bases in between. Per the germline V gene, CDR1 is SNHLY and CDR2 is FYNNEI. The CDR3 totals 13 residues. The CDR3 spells CASKRGSSYEQYF. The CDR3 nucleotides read TGTGCCAGCAAGAGGGGGAGCTCCTACGAGCAGTACTTC.

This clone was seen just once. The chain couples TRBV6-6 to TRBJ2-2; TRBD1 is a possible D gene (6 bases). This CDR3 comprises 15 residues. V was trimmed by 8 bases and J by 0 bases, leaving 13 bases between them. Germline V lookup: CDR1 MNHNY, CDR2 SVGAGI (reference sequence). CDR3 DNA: TGTGCCAGCGGGATGGACAGCTCGAACACCGGGGAGCTGTTTTTT. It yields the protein CASGMDSSNTGELFF.

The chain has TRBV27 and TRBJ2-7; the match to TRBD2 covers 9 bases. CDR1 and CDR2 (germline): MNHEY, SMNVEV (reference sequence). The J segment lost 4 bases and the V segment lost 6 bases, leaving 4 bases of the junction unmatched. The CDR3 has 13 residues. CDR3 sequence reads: CASSLSGRYEQYF. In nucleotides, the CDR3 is TGTGCCAGCAGCCTCAGCGGGAGGTACGAGCAGTACTTC.

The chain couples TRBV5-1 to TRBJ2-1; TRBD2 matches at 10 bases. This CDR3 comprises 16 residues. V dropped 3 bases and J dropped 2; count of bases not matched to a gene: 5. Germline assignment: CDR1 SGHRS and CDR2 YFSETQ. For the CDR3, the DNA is TGCGCCAGCAGCTCGACTAGCGGGCCCGCCTACAATGAGCAGTTCTTC. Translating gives CASSSTSGPAYNEQFF.

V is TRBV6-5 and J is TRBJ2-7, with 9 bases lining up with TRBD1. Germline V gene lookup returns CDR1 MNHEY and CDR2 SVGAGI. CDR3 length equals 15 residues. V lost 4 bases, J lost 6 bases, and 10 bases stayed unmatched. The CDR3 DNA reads TGTGCCAGCAGTTCATCGGGACAGGGCCTGAGCGAGCAGTACTTC. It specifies CASSSSGQGLSEQYF.

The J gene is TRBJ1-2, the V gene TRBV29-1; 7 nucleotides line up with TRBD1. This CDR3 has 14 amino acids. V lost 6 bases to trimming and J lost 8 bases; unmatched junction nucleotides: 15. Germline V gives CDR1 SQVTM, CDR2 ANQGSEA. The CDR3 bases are TGCAGCGTCGGTACCGACAGGGAAAATAAAGGCTACACCTTC. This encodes CSVGTDRENKGYTF.

CDR3 nucleotide sequence: TGTGCCACCAGCAGAGATAAGGGACAGGGACGTGAGCAGTTCTTC. Its protein product is CATSRDKGQGREQFF. The chain uses TRBV15 and TRBJ2-1, with 9 bases lining up with TRBD1. The J segment lost 9 bases and the V segment lost 0 bases, leaving 6 bases of the junction unmatched. The CDR3 covers 15 residues. The germline V gene encodes CDR1 LNHNV and CDR2 YYDKDF (reference sequence).

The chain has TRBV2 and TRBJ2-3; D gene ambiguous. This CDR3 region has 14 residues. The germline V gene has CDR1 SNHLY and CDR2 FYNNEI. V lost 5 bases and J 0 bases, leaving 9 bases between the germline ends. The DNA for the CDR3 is TGTGCCAGCAGTCCTAGAGCTAGCACAGATACGCAGTATTTT. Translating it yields CASSPRASTDTQYF.

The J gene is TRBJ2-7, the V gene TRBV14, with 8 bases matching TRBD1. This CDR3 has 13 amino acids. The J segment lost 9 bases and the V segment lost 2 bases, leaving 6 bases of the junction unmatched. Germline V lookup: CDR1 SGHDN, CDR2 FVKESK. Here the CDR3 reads CASSQPDRARQYF. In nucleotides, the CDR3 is TGTGCCAGCAGCCAACCGGACAGGGCTCGGCAGTACTTC.

Here the CDR3 DNA reads TGTGCCAGCTCACCAACCGGGGGGGGAAGATACGAGCAGTACTTC. It encodes CASSPTGGGRYEQYF. The V gene is TRBV18, the J gene TRBJ2-7; 8 bases align to TRBD2. CDR3 length: 15 residues. Germline loops: CDR1 KGHSH, CDR2 LQKENI. Trimming cost V 2 bases and J 4 bases; bases outside gene matches: 7.

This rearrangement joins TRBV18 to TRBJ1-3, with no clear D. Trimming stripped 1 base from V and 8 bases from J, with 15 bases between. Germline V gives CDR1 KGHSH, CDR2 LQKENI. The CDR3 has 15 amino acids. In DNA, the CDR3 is TGTGCCAGCTCACCACTGTCCGGGATCCTAGACACCATATATTTT. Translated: CASSPLSGILDTIYF.

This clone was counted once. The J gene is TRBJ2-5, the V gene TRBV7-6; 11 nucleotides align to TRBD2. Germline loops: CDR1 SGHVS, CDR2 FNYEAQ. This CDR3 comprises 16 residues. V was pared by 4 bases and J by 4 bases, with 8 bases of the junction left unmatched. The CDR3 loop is CASSSFSGGAPETQYF. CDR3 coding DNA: TGTGCCAGCAGCTCCTTTAGCGGGGGGGCCCCAGAGACCCAGTACTTC. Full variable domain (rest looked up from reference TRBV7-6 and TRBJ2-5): GAGVSQSPRYKVTKRGQDVALRCDPISGHVSLYWYRQALGQGPEFLTYFNYEAQQDKSGLPNDRFSAERPEGSISTLTIQRTEQRDSAMYRCASSSFSGGAPETQYFGPGTRLLVL.

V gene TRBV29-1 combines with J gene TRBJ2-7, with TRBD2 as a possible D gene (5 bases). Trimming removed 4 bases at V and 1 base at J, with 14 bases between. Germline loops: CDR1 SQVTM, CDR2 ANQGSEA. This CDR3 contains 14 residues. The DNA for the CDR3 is TGCAGCGTTGTCCTTCGGACTTCATCCTACGAGCAGTACTTC. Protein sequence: CSVVLRTSSYEQYF.

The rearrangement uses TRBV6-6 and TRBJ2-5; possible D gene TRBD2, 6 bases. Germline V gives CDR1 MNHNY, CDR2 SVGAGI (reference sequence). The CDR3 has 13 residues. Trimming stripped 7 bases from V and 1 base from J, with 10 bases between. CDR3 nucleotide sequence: TGTGCCAGCAATGCGGGACGCCAAGAGACCCAGTACTTC. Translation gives CASNAGRQETQYF.

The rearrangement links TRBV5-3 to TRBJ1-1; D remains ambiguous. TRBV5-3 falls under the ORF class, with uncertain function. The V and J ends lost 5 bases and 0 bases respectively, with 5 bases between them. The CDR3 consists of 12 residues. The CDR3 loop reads CARRALNTEAFF. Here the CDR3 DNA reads TGTGCCAGAAGGGCCCTGAACACTGAAGCTTTCTTT.

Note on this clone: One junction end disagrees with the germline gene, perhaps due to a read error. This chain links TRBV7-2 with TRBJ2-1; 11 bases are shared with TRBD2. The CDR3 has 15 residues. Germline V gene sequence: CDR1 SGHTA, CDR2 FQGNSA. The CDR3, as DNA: TGTGCCAGCAGCCTAGCGGGAGGCCCATACAATGAGCAGTTCTTC. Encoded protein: CASSLAGGPYNEQFF. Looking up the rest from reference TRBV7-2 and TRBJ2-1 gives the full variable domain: GAGVSQSPSNKVTEKGKDVELRCDPISGHTALYWYRQSLGQGLEFLIYFQGNSAPDKSGLPSDRFSAERTGGSVSTLTIQRTQQEDSAVYLCASSLAGGPYNEQFFGPGTRLTVL.

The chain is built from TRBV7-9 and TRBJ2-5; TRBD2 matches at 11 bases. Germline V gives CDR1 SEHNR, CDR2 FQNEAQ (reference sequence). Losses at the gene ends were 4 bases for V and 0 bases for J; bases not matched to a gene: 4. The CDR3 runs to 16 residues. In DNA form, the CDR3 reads TGTGCCAGCAGCTCCTTAGCGGGAGGGAACCAAGAGACCCAGTACTTC. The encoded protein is CASSSLAGGNQETQYF.